This TCR beta chain was obtained from a study of human T cells and chemical hapten exposure. This clonotype has just a few counts. During construction of the library, unique molecular identifiers were attached to individual cDNA molecules for quantitative, reproducible TCR counting. One entry per CDR3 protein, called by TCRdb with MiXCR from the RACE reads. Counted here are 65,000 to 70,000 distinct CDR3 sequences, 10% to 11% occurring once; the ten biggest clones make up 4% to 6%. Trimming removed 7 bases from V and 3 bases from J, with 15 bases in between. There are 14 residues in the CDR3. Germline assignment: CDR1 SNHLY and CDR2 FYNNEI. Time point noted: pre-sensitization, week 0. Specified treatment: therapeutic diphenylcyclopropenone sensitization with weekly scalp DPC.

The receptor was derived from a woman aged 50 to 65 with alopecia areata. Some clones in this sample may be carry-over from other donors' samples. The sample in question was whole blood, obtained in connection with sensitization to the hapten diphenylcyclopropenone (DPC). V is TRBV2 and J is TRBJ2-5, with D maybe TRBD2 (5 bases). The CDR3 DNA reads as TGTGCCAGCAAACGAACCGGGGAGAAAGAGACCCAGTACTTC. This gives the protein CASKRTGEKETQYF. The whole variable domain, filled in from reference TRBV2 and TRBJ2-5, reads EPEVTQTPSHQVTQMGQEVILRCVPISNHLYFYWYRQILGQKVEFLVSFYNNEISEKSEIFDDQFSVERPDGSNFTLKIRSTKLEDSAMYFCASKRTGEKETQYFGPGTRLLVL.